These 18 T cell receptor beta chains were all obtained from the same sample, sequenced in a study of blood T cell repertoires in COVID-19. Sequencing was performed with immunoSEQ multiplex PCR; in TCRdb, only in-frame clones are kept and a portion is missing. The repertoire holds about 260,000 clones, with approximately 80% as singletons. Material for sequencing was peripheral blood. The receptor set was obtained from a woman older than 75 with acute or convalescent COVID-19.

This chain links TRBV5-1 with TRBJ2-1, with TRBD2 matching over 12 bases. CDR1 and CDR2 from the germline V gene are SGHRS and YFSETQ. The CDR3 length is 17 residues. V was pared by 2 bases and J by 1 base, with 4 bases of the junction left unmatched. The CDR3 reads CASSLASGRASYNEQFF. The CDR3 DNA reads TGCGCCAGCAGCTTAGCTAGCGGGAGGGCGTCCTACAATGAGCAGTTCTTC.

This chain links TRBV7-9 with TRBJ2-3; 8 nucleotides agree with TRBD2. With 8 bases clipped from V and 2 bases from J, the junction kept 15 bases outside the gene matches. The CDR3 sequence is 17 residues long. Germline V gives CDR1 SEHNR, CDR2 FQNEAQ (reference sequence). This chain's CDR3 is CASPERGPGVLTDTQYF. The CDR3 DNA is TGTGCCAGCCCCGAGCGGGGGCCAGGAGTACTCACAGATACGCAGTATTTT.

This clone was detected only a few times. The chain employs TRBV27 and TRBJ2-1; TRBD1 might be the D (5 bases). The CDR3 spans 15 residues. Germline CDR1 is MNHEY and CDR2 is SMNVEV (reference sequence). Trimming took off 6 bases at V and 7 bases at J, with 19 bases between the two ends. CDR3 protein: CASRTLGQGWNEQFF. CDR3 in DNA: TGTGCCAGCAGGACCCTCGGTCAGGGCTGGAATGAGCAGTTCTTC.

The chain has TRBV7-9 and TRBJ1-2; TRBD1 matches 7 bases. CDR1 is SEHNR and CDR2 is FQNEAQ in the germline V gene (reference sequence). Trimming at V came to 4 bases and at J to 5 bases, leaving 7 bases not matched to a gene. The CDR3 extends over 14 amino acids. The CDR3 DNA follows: TGTGCCAGCAGCTCGAAGGGACAGCCATATGGCTACACCTTC. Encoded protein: CASSSKGQPYGYTF.

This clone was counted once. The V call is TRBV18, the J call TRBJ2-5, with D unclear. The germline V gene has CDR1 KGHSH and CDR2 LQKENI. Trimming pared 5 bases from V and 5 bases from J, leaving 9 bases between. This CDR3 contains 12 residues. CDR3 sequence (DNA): TGTGCCAGCTCAAGAGGAAGCGAGACCCAGTACTTC. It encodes CASSRGSETQYF. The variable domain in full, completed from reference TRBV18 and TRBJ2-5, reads NAGVMQNPRHLVRRRGQEARLRCSPMKGHSHVYWYRQLPEEGLKFMVYLQKENIIDESGMPKERFSAEFPKEGPSILRIQQVVRGDSAAYFCASSRGSETQYFGPGTRLLVL.

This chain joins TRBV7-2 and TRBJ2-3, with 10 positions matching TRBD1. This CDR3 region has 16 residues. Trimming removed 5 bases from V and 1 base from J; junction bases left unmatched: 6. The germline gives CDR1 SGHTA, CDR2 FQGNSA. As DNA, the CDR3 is TGTGCCAGCAGCCAACGGGGGACAGGGGGCACAGATACGCAGTATTTT. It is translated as CASSQRGTGGTDTQYF.

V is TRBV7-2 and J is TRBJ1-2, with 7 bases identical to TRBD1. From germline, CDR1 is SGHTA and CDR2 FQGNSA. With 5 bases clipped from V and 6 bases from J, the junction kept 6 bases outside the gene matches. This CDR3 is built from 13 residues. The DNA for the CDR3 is TGTGCCAGCAGCCCCCGACAGGGCCATGGCTACACCTTC. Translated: CASSPRQGHGYTF.

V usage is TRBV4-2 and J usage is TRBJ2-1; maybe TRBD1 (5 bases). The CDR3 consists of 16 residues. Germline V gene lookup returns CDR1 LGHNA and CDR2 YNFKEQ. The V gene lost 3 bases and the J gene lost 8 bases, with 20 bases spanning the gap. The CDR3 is CASSHSRGRVDDEQFF. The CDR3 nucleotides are TGTGCCAGCAGCCACTCCCGAGGCAGGGTGGACGATGAGCAGTTCTTC.

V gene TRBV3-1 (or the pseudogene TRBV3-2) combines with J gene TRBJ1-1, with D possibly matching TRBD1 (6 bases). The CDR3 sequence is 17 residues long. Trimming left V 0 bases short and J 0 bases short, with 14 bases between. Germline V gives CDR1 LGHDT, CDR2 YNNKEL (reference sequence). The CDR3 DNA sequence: TGTGCCAGCAGCCAAGAAGGCAGGGGTTCATTGAACACTGAAGCTTTCTTT. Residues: CASSQEGRGSLNTEAFF.

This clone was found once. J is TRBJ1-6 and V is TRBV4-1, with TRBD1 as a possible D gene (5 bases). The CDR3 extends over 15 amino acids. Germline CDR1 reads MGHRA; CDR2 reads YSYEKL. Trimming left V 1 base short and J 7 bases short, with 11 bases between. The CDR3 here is CASSQVLDRNSPLHF. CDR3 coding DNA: TGCGCCAGCAGCCAAGTGTTAGACAGAAATTCACCCCTCCACTTT.

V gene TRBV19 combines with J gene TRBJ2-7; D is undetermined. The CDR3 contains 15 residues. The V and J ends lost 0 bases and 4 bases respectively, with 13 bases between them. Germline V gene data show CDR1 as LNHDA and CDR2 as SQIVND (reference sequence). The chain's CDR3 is CASSIDRTPIYEQYF. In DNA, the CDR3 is TGTGCCAGTAGTATAGATAGAACTCCCATTTACGAGCAGTACTTC. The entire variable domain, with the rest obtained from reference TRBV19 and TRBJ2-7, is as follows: DGGITQSPKYLFRKEGQNVTLSCEQNLNHDAMYWYRQDPGQGLRLIYYSQIVNDFQKGDIAEGYSVSREKKESFPLTVTSAQKNPTAFYLCASSIDRTPIYEQYFGPGTRLTVT.

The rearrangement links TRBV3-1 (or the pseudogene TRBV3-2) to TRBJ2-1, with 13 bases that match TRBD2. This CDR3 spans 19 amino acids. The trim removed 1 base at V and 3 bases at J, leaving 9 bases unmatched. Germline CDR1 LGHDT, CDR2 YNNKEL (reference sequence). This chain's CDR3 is CASSQAYRTSGRSYNEQFF. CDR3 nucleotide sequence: TGTGCCAGCAGCCAAGCCTACAGGACTAGCGGGAGAAGCTACAATGAGCAGTTCTTC.

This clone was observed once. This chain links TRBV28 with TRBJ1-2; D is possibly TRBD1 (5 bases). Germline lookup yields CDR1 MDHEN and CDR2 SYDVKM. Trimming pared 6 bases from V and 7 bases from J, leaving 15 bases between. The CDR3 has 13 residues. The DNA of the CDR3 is TGTGCCAGCAGCAAAGACAGAATCGGTGGCTACACCTTC. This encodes CASSKDRIGGYTF.

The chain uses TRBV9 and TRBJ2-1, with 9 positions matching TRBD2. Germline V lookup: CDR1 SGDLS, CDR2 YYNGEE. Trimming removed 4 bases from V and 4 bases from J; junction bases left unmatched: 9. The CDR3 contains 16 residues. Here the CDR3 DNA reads TGTGCCAGCAGCCCTAGAGCGGGAGGACATTACAATGAGCAGTTCTTC. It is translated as CASSPRAGGHYNEQFF.

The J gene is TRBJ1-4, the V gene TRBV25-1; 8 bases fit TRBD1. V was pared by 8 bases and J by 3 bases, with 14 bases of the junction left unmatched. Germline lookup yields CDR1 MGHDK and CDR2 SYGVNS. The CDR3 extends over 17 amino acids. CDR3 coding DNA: TGTGCCAGCTCCGCCGGGGGCAGGGGGCAATCTAATGAAAAACTGTTTTTT. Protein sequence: CASSAGGRGQSNEKLFF.

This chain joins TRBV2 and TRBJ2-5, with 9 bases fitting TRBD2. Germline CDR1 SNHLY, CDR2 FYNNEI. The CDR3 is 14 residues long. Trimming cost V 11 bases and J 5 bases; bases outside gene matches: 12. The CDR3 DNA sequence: TGTGCCTCCTTCCTGGCGGGAGGGTGGGAGACCCAGTACTTC. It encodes CASFLAGGWETQYF.

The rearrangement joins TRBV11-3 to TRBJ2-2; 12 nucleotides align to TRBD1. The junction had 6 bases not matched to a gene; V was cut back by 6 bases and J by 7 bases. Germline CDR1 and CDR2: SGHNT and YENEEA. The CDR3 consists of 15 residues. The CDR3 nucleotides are TGTGCCAGCAGTCAGGGACAGGGGGCTGGCGGGGAGCTGTTTTTT. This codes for CASSQGQGAGGELFF.

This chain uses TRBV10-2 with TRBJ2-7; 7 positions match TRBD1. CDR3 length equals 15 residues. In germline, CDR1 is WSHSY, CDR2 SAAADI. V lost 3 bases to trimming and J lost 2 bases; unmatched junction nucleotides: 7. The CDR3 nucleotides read TGCGCCAGCAGTGAACCCGGGACAGCTACCTACGAGCAGTACTTC. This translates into CASSEPGTATYEQYF.